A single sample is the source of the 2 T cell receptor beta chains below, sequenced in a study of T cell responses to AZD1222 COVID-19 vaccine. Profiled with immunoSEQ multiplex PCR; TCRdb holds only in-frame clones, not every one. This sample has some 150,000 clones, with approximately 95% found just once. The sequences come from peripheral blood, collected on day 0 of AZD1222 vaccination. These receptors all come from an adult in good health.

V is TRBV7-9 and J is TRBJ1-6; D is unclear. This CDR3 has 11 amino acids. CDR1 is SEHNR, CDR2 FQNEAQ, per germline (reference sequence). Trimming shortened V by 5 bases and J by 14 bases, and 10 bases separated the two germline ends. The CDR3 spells CASSVVEALHF. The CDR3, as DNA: TGTGCCAGCAGCGTGGTCGAGGCCCTCCACTTT.

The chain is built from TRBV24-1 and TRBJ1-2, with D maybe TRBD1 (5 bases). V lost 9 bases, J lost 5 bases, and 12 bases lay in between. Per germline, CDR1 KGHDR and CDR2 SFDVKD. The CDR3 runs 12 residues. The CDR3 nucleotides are TGTGCCACCTCAGACGGGGGTTATGGCTACACCTTC. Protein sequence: CATSDGGYGYTF.